This TCR beta chain appears in the sequencing data of a study of cytomegalovirus exposure and HLA in healthy donors. At the level of the study: Of fewer than 450 genotyped donors, roughly 80% clustered with self-reported Caucasian donors.

Study outcomes and limitations: Differences between HLA loci emerged in a later analysis of TCR association rates, with DRB1 most and HLA-C fewest. Researchers reported in a later analysis that a missense DCLRE1C variant was tied to TCR beta V- and J-gene trimming.

Germline-derived CDR1 and CDR2 are SGHRS and YFSETQ. The CDR3 has 13 amino acids. V lost 4 bases, J lost 0 bases, and 8 bases lay in between. The PCR had 60 Vbeta and 13 Jbeta primers. Libraries were prepared by immunoSEQ multiplex PCR; TCRdb keeps only in-frame clonotypes and omits some of them. The sample has roughly 140,000 clones, under 70% seen once. This clone showed up just a few times. What it recognizes is unknown. The sequenced sample was PBMCs. The gene calls are TRBV5-1 and TRBJ2-7; D gene ambiguous. This TCR derives from a woman younger than 45 in good health and CMV-seropositive. The CDR3 sequence is CASSPIASYEQYF. Here the CDR3 DNA reads TGCGCCAGCAGCCCCATAGCCTCCTACGAGCAGTACTTC.